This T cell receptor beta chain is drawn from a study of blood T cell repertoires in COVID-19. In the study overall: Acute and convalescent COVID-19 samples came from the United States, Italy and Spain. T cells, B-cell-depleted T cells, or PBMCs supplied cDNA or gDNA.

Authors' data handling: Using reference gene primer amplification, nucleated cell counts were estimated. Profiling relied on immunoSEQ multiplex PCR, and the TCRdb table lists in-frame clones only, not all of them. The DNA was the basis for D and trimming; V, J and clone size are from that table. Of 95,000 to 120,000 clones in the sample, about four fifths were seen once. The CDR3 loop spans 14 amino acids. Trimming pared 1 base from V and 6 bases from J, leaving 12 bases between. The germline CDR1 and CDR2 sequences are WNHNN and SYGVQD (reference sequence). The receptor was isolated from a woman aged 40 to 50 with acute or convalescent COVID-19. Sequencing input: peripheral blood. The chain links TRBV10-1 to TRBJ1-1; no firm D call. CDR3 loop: CASSEYPAGAEAFF. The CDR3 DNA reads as TGCGCCAGCAGTGAGTACCCCGCGGGTGCTGAAGCTTTCTTT.